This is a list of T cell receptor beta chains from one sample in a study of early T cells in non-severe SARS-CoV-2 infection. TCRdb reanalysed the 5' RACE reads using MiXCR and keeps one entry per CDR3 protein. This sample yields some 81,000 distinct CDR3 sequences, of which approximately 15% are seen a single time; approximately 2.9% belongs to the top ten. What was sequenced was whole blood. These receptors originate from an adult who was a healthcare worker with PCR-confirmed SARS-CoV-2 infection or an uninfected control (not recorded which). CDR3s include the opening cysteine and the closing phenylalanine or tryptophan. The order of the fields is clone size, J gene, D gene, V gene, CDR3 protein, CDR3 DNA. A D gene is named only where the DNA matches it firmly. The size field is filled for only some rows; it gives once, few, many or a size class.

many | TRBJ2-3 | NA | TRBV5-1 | CASSPGTDTQYF | TGCGCCAGCAGCCCTGGCACAGATACGCAGTATTTT
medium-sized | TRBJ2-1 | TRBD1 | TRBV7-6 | CASSLIPTGSGNEQFF | TGTGCCAGCAGCTTAATCCCGACAGGGAGTGGCAATGAGCAGTTCTTC
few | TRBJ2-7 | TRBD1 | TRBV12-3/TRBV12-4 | CASSLHRGNEQYF | TGTGCCAGCAGTTTACACAGGGGCAACGAGCAGTACTTC
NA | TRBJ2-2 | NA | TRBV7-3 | CASSFFVNTGELFF | TGTGCCAGCAGCTTTTTTGTGAACACCGGGGAGCTGTTTTTT
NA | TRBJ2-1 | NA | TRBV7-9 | CASGATGLPLITFF | TGTGCCAGCGGTGCGACAGGCCTGCCCCTAATCACGTTCTTC
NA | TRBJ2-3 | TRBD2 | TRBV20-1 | CSAPWEGRKTDTQYF | TGCAGTGCTCCTTGGGAGGGCCGGAAAACAGATACGCAGTATTTT
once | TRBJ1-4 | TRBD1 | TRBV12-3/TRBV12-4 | CASSLKGAENEKLFF | TGTGCCAGCAGTTTAAAGGGGGCAGAAAATGAAAAACTGTTTTTT
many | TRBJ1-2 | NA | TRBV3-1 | CASSPAGPSGYGYTF | TGTGCCAGCAGCCCTGCGGGTCCGTCGGGCTATGGCTACACCTTC
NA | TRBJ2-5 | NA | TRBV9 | CASSFALIGETQYF | TGTGCCAGCAGCTTCGCTTTGATCGGGGAGACCCAGTACTTC
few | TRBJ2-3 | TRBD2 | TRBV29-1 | CSGLARTDTQYF | TGCAGCGGACTAGCCCGCACAGATACGCAGTATTTT
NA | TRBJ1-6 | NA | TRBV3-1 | CVSSQVQSSSPLHF | TGTGTCAGCAGCCAAGTTCAATCCAGTTCACCCCTCCACTTT
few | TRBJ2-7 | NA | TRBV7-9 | CASSLLLTESGDEQYF | TGTGCCAGCAGCTTACTCTTGACAGAGTCAGGGGACGAGCAGTACTTC
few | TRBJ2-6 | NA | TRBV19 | CASSPPQGLISGANVLTF | TGTGCCAGTAGTCCCCCCCAGGGACTGATCTCTGGGGCCAACGTCCTGACTTTC
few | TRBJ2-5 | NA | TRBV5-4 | CASSLVPGLQETQYF | TGTGCCAGCAGCTTGGTTCCGGGGCTCCAAGAGACCCAGTACTTC
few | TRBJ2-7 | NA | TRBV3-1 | CASSQVSGLGYEQYF | TGTGCCAGCAGCCAAGTATCCGGGTTGGGTTACGAGCAGTACTTC
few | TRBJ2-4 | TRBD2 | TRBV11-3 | CASSLVGSPGLAGLAKNIQYF | TGTGCCAGCAGCTTAGTTGGGAGTCCGGGACTAGCGGGCCTAGCCAAAAACATTCAGTACTTC
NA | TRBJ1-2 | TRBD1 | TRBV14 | CASSLQGASYGYTF | TGTGCCAGCAGCCTTCAGGGGGCGAGCTATGGCTACACCTTC
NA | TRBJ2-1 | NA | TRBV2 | CASSEELYNEQFF | TGTGCCAGCAGTGAAGAACTTTACAATGAGCAGTTCTTC
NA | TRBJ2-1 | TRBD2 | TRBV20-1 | CSARTGLAGRNEQFF | TGCAGTGCTAGAACCGGGCTAGCGGGGAGAAATGAGCAGTTCTTC
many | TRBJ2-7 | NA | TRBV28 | CASSIPPAGAGYEQYF | TGTGCCAGCAGTATACCCCCGGCGGGGGCGGGATACGAGCAGTACTTC
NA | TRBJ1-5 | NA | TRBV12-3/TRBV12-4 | CASRGGRLRNQPQHF | TGTGCCAGCAGGGGGGGCAGGCTTAGGAATCAGCCCCAGCATTTT
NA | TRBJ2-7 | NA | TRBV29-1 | CSVVASNYEQYF | TGCAGCGTTGTTGCCTCGAACTACGAGCAGTACTTC
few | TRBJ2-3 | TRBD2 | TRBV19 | CASTPGLAQRTDTQYF | TGTGCCAGTACTCCGGGACTAGCGCAACGCACAGATACGCAGTATTTT
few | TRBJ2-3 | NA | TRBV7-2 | CASSSGGSEDTQYF | TGTGCCAGCAGCTCTGGTGGGAGTGAGGATACGCAGTATTTT
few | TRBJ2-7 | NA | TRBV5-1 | CASSLAGDNYEQYF | TGCGCCAGCAGCTTGGCGGGGGACAACTACGAGCAGTACTTC
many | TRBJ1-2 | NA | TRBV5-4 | CASTSKPGNYGYTF | TGTGCCAGCACCTCTAAGCCCGGGAACTATGGCTACACCTTC
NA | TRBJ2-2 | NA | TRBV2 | CASSLTGTPVTGELFF | TGTGCCAGCAGTTTGACTGGAACCCCCGTCACCGGGGAGCTGTTTTTT
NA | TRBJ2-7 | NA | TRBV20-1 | CSASPGVSYEQYF | TGCAGTGCTAGCCCAGGGGTCTCCTACGAGCAGTACTTC
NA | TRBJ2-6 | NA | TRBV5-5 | CASSFDFWANVLTF | TGTGCCAGCAGCTTCGACTTTTGGGCCAACGTCCTGACTTTC
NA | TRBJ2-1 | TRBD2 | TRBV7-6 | CASSYIPNGGNEQFF | TGTGCCAGCAGCTATATACCCAACGGGGGGAATGAGCAGTTCTTC
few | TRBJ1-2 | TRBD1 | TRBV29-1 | CSVDPTGLDVGYTF | TGCAGCGTTGATCCGACAGGGCTGGATGTCGGCTACACCTTC
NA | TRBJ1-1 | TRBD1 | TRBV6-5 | CASFGQGNTEAFF | TGTGCCAGCTTCGGACAGGGGAACACTGAAGCTTTCTTT
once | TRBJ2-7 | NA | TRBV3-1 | CVSSQGLVTYEQYF | TGTGTCAGCAGCCAAGGCCTAGTTACCTACGAGCAGTACTTC
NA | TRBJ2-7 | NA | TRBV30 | CAWSVRRADEQYF | TGTGCCTGGAGTGTTAGGAGGGCCGACGAGCAGTACTTC
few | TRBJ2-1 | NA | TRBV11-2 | CASSPLGVSSYNEQFF | TGTGCCAGCAGCCCCTTGGGGGTGAGCTCCTACAATGAGCAGTTCTTC
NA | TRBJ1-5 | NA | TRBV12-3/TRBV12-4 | CASSLEVGNQPQHF | TGTGCCAGCAGTTTAGAAGTAGGCAATCAGCCCCAGCATTTT
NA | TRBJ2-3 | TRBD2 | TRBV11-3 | CASSRLAGGKGADTQYF | TGTGCCAGCAGCCGCCTAGCGGGAGGAAAAGGAGCAGATACGCAGTATTTT
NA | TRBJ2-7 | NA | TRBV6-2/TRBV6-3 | CASTNKGLASYEQYF | TGTGCCAGCACCAACAAGGGACTCGCTTCCTACGAGCAGTACTTC
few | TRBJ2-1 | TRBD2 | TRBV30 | CAWTSGRGSYNEQFF | TGTGCCTGGACCAGCGGGAGGGGGTCCTACAATGAGCAGTTCTTC
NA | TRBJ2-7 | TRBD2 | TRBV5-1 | CASSGTSGSYEQYF | TGCGCCAGCAGCGGAACTAGCGGCTCCTACGAGCAGTACTTC
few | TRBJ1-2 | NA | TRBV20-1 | CSARDFAAGQLGGYTF | TGCAGTGCTAGAGATTTTGCGGCAGGCCAACTGGGGGGCTACACCTTC
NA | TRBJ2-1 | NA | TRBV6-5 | CASRELAEYNEQFF | TGTGCCAGCAGAGAACTAGCAGAGTACAATGAGCAGTTCTTC
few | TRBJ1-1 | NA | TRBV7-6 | CASSLGGQTRAFF | TGTGCCAGCAGCTTAGGCGGGCAGACGAGGGCTTTCTTT
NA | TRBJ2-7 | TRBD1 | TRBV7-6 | CASSLGQRYEQYF | TGTGCCAGCAGCTTGGGACAGCGCTACGAGCAGTACTTC
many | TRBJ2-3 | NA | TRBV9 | CASSVGITVLTDTQYF | TGTGCCAGCAGCGTAGGGATAACAGTCCTCACAGATACGCAGTATTTT